This T cell receptor beta chain was obtained from a study of beta chain features in type 1 diabetes. For the study at large: Cell yields, gender and age were similar in healthy donors and patients. Study findings and constraints: A cDNA-based sequencing approach could over-represent cells with high TCR expression. Sampled from patients, naive, central memory and Treg TCRB repertoires appeared more similar than those sampled from healthy donors. TCRB CDR3s were moderately but significantly shorter in Type 1 diabetes patients in all four CD4+ subsets.

Germline V gives CDR1 LNHDA, CDR2 SQIVND (reference sequence). This CDR3 comprises 12 residues. The V and J ends lost 6 bases and 6 bases respectively, with 12 bases between them. A note on this clone: Its cognate antigen is unknown.

Every bit of the isolated RNA underwent reverse transcription, so sequencing read expressed TCRB transcripts. Method: immunoSEQ multiplex PCR; TCRdb's copy keeps in-frame clones and lacks some. The table includes 300,000 to 450,000 clones, 10% to 15% detected once. The source of this sequence is a woman younger than 35 with type 1 diabetes. The chain links TRBV19 to TRBJ2-7, with D perhaps TRBD1 (6 bases). The sequenced sample was naive CD4+ T cells from blood. CDR3 in amino acids: CASSPQGSEQYF. The DNA for the CDR3 is TGTGCCAGTAGCCCACAGGGCAGCGAGCAGTACTTC. The full variable domain, its missing parts supplied by reference TRBV19 and TRBJ2-7, is DGGITQSPKYLFRKEGQNVTLSCEQNLNHDAMYWYRQDPGQGLRLIYYSQIVNDFQKGDIAEGYSVSREKKESFPLTVTSAQKNPTAFYLCASSPQGSEQYFGPGTRLTVT.